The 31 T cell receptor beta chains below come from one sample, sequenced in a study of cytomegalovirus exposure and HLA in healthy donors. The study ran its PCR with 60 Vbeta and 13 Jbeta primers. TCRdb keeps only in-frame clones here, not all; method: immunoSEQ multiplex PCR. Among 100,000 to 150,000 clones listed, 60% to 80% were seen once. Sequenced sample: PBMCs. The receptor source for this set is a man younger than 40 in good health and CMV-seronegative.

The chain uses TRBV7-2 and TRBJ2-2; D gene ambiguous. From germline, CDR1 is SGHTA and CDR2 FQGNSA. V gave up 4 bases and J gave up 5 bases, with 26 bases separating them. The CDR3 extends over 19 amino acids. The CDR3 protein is CASSSVGAGRPLSTGELFF. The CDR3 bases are TGTGCCAGCAGCTCCGTGGGCGCCGGCCGACCGCTCTCAACCGGGGAGCTGTTTTTT.

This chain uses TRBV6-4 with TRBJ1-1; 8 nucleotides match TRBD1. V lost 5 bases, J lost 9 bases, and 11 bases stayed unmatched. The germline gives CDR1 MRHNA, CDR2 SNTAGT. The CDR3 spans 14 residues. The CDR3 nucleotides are TGTGCCAGCAGTAAAGAGGGCGGACAGGGTCAAGCTTTCTTT. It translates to CASSKEGGQGQAFF.

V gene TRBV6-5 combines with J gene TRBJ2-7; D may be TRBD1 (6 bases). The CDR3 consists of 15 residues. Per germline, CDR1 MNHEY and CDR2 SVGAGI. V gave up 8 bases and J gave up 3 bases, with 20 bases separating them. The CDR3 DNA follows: TGTGCCAGCCAGAGGGGGTCGGCGTCCTACTACGAGCAGTACTTC. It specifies CASQRGSASYYEQYF.

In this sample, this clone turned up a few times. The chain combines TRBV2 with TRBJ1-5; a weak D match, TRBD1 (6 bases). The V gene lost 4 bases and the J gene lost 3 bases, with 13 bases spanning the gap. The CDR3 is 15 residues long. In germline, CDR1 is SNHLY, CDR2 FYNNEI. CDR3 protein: CASSVGGANNQPQHF. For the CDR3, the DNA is TGTGCCAGCAGTGTGGGGGGGGCGAACAATCAGCCCCAGCATTTT. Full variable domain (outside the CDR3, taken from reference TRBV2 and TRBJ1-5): EPEVTQTPSHQVTQMGQEVILRCVPISNHLYFYWYRQILGQKVEFLVSFYNNEISEKSEIFDDQFSVERPDGSNFTLKIRSTKLEDSAMYFCASSVGGANNQPQHFGDGTRLSIL.

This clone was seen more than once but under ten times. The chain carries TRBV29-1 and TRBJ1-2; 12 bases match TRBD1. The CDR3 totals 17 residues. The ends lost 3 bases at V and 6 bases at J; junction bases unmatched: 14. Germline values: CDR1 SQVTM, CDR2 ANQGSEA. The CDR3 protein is CSVDVGTGGGGKNGYTF. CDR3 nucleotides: TGCAGCGTTGATGTCGGGACAGGGGGCGGTGGGAAAAATGGCTACACCTTC.

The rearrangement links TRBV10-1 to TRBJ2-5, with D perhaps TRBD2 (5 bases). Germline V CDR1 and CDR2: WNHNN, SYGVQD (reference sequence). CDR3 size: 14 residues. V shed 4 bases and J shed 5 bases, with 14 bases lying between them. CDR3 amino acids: CASSVGGSGETQYF. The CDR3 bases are TGCGCCAGCAGTGTAGGAGGTTCTGGGGAGACCCAGTACTTC.

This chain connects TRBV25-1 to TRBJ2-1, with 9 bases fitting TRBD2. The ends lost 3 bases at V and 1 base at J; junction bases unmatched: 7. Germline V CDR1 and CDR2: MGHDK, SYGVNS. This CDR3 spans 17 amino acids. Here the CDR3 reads CASSEVLAGVSYNEQFF. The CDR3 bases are TGTGCCAGCAGTGAGGTACTAGCGGGTGTATCCTACAATGAGCAGTTCTTC.

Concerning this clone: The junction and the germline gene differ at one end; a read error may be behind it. The CDR3 region has the DNA TGTTCCAGCAGCTTAGAAGGGGAATCATATGGCTACACCTTC. Its translation is CSSSLEGESYGYTF. This chain joins TRBV7-9 and TRBJ1-2, with a tentative D call TRBD1 (5 bases). CDR3 length: 14 residues. Germline CDR1 SEHNR, CDR2 FQNEAQ (reference sequence).

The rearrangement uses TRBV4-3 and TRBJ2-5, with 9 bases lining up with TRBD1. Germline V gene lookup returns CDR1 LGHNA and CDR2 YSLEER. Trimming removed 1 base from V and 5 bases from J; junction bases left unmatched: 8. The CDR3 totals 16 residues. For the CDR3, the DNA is TGCGCCAGCAGCCAAGTTTGGGACAGGGTAGAGGAGACCCAGTACTTC. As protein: CASSQVWDRVEETQYF.

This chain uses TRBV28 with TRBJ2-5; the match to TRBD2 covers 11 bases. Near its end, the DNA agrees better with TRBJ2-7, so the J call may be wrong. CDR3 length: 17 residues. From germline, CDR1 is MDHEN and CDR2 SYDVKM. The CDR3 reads CASSQRLAGKNPGEQYF. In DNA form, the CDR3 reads TGTGCCAGCAGTCAGAGACTAGCGGGGAAAAATCCTGGCGAGCAGTACTTC.

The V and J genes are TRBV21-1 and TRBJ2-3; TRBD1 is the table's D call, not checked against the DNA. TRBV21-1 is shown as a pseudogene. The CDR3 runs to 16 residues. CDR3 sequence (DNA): TGTGCCAGCAGCAAATGGGGGAACAGGGGAAGAGATACGCAGTATTTT. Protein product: CASSKWGNRGRDTQYF.

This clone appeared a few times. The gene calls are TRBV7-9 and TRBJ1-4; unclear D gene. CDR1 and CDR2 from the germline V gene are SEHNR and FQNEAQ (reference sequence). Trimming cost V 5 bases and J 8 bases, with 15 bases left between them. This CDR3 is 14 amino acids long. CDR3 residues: CASSPRSAGEKLFF. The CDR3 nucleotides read TGTGCCAGCAGCCCCCGGTCGGCAGGCGAAAAACTGTTTTTT.

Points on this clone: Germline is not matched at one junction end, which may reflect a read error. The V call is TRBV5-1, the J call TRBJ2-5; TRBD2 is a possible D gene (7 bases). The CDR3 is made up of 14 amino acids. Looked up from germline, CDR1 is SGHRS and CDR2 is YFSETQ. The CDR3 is CASSLDVRGPPRHF. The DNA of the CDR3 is TGCGCCAGCAGCTTGGATGTGCGGGGGCCCCCCAGGCACTTC.

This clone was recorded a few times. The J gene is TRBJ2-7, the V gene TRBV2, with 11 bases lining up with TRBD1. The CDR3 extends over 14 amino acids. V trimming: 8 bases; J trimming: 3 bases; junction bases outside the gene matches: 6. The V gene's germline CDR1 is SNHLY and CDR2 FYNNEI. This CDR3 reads CASETGTGGYEQYF. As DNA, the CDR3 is TGTGCCAGCGAGACCGGGACAGGGGGCTACGAGCAGTACTTC.

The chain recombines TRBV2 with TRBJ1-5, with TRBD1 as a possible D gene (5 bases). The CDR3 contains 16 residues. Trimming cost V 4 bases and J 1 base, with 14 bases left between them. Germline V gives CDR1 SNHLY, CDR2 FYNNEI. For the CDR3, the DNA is TGTGCCAGCAGTGTACTCTCAGGGCGAAGCAATCAGCCCCAGCATTTT. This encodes CASSVLSGRSNQPQHF.

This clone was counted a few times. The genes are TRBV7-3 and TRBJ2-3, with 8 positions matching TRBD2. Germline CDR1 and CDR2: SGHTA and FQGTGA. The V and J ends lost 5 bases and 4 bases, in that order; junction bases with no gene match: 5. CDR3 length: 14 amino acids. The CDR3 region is CASSNGLASDTQYF. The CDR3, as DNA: TGTGCCAGCAGCAATGGACTAGCCTCAGATACGCAGTATTTT.

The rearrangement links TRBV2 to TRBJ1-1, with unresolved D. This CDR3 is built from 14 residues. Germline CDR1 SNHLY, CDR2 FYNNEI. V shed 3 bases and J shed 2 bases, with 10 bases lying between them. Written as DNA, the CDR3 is TGTGCCAGCAGTGAGCGGGCGACCAACACTGAAGCTTTCTTT. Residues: CASSERATNTEAFF.

CDR3 residues: CASSQDAGADQPQHF. Written as DNA, the CDR3 is TGCGCCAGCAGCCAAGATGCGGGGGCCGATCAGCCCCAGCATTTT. This chain links TRBV4-3 with TRBJ1-5; weak D call: TRBD1 (6 bases). This CDR3 is 15 amino acids long. Germline lookup yields CDR1 LGHNA and CDR2 YSLEER. Trimming cost V 0 bases and J 5 bases, with 11 bases left between them.

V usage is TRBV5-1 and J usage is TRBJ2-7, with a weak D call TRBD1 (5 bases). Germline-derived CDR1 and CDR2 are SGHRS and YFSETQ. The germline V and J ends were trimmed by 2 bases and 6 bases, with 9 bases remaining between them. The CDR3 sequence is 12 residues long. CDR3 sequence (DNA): TGCGCCAGCAGCTTACACACAGGCGAGCAGTACTTC. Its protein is CASSLHTGEQYF.

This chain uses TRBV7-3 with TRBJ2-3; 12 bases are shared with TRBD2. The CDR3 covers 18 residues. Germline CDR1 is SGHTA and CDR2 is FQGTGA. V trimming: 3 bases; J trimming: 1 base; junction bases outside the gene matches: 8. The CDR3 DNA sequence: TGTGCCAGCAGCTTGGGTTTGTGGACTAGCGGGGGCACAGATACGCAGTATTTT. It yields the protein CASSLGLWTSGGTDTQYF.

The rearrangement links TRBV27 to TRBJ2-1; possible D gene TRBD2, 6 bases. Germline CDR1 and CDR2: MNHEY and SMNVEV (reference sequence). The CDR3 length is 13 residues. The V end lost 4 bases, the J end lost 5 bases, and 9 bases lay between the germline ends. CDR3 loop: CASSSGLHNEQFF. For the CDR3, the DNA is TGTGCCAGCAGTTCGGGACTCCACAATGAGCAGTTCTTC.

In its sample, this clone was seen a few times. The CDR3: CASSVGASYEQYF. The CDR3 nucleotides are TGTGCCAGCAGCGTGGGGGCAAGCTACGAGCAGTACTTC. The V and J genes are TRBV7-9 and TRBJ2-7, with a possible D match to TRBD1 (6 bases). Germline loops: CDR1 SEHNR, CDR2 FQNEAQ (reference sequence). The CDR3 is 13 residues long. The V end was cut by 5 bases, the J end by 3 bases, with 11 bases between.

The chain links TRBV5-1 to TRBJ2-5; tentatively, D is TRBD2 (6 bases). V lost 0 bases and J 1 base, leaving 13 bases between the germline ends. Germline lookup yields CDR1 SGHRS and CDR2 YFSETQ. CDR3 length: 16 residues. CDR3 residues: CASSLGGASSQETQYF. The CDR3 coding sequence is TGCGCCAGCAGCTTGGGCGGGGCCAGTTCCCAAGAGACCCAGTACTTC. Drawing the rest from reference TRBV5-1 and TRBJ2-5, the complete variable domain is KAGVTQTPRYLIKTRGQQVTLSCSPISGHRSVSWYQQTPGQGLQFLFEYFSETQRNKGNFPGRFSGRQFSNSRSEMNVSTLELGDSALYLCASSLGGASSQETQYFGPGTRLLVL.

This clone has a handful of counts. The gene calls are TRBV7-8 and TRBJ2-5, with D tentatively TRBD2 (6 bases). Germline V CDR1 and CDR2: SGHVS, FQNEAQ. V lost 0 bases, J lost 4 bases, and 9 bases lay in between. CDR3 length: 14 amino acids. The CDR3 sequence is CASSLAGLPETQYF. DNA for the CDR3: TGTGCCAGCAGCTTAGCGGGACTCCCAGAGACCCAGTACTTC.

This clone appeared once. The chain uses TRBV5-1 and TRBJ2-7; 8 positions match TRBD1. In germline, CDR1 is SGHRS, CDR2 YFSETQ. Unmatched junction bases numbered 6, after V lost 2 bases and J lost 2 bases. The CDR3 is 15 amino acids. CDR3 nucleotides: TGCGCCAGCAGCTTTGGAGGACAGGGCCCCTACGAGCAGTACTTC. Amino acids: CASSFGGQGPYEQYF. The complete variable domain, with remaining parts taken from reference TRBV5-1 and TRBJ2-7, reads KAGVTQTPRYLIKTRGQQVTLSCSPISGHRSVSWYQQTPGQGLQFLFEYFSETQRNKGNFPGRFSGRQFSNSRSEMNVSTLELGDSALYLCASSFGGQGPYEQYFGPGTRLTVT.

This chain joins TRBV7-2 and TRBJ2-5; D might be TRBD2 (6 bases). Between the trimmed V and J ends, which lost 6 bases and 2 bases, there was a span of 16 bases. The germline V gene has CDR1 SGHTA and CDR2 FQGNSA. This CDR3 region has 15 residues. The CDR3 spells CASRWGGLTQETQYF. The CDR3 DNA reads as TGTGCCAGCAGGTGGGGAGGCCTTACACAAGAGACCCAGTACTTC.

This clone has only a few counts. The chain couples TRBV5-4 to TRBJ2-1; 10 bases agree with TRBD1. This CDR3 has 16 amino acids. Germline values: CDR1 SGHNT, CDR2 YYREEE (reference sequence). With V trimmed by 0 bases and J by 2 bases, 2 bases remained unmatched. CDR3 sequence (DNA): TGTGCCAGCAGCTTGGGACAGGGGGCCACCTACAATGAGCAGTTCTTC. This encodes CASSLGQGATYNEQFF.

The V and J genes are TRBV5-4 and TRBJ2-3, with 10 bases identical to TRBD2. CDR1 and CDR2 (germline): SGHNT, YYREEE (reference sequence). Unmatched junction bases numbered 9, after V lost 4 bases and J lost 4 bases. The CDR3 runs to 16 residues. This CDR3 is CASSRSSGGAADTQYF. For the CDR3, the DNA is TGTGCCAGCAGCCGAAGCAGCGGGGGGGCGGCAGATACGCAGTATTTT.

The CDR3 sequence: CSAHNRETQYF. The CDR3 DNA reads TGCAGTGCACACAACAGGGAGACCCAGTACTTC. The rearrangement uses TRBV20-1 and TRBJ2-5; a weak D match, TRBD1 (5 bases). Germline V CDR1 and CDR2: DFQATT, SNEGSKA (reference sequence). The V end was cut by 6 bases, the J end by 5 bases, with 10 bases between. The CDR3 spans 11 residues.

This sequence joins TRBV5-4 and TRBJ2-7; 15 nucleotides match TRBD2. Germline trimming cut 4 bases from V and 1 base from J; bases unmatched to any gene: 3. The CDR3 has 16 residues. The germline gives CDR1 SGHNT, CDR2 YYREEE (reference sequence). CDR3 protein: CASSPGTSGGSYEQYF. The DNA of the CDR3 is TGTGCCAGCAGCCCCGGGACTAGCGGGGGGTCCTACGAGCAGTACTTC.

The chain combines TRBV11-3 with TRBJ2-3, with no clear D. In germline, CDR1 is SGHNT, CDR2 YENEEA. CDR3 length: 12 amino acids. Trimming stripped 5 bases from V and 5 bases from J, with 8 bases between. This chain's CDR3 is CASSPSGDTQYF. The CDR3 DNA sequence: TGTGCCAGCAGCCCGAGTGGAGATACGCAGTATTTT.